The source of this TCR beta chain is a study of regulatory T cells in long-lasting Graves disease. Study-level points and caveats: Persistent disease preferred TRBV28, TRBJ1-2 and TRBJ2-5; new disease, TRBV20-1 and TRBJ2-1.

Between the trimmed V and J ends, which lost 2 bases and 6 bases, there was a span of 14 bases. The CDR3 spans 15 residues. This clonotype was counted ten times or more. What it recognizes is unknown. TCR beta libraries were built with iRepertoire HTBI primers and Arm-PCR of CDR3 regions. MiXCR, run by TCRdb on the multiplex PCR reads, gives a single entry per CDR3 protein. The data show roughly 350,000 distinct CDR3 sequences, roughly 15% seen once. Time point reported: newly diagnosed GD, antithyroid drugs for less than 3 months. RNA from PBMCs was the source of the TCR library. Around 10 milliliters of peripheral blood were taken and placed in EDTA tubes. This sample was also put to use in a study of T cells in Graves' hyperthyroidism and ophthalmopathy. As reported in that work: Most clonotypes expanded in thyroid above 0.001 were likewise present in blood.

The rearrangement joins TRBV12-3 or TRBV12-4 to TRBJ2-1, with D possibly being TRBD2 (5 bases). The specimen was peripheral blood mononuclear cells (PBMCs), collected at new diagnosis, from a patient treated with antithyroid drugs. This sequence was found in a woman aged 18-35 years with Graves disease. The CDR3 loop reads CASSLNGLRGNEQFF. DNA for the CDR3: TGTGCCAGCAGTTTAAACGGGCTTCGGGGCAATGAGCAGTTCTTC.